These 26 T cell receptor beta chains originate from one sample sequenced in a study of spatial heterogeneity in lung cancer. TCRdb analysed the 5' RACE reads with MiXCR anew, one entry per CDR3 protein. The data contain 39,000 or so distinct CDR3 sequences, around 7.5% of them singletons. Sample time point: sample taken at primary tumor resection. The sequenced sample was PBMCs, obtained at surgery. The receptor source for this set is a male donor with early-stage non-small cell lung cancer.

About this clonotype: At one of its ends the junction is not consistent with the germline gene, which may arise from a read error. The V and J genes are TRBV7-8 and TRBJ2-1; 9 bases align to TRBD2. The CDR3 runs 13 residues. From germline, CDR1 is SGHVS and CDR2 FQNEAQ. CDR3 in amino acids: CVSSLAGYNEQFF. CDR3 sequence (DNA): TGTGTCAGCAGCCTAGCGGGATACAATGAGCAGTTCTTC. Combining the CDR3 with reference TRBV7-8 and TRBJ2-1 gives the whole variable domain GAGVSQSPRYKVAKRGQDVALRCDPISGHVSLFWYQQALGQGPEFLTYFQNEAQLDKSGLPSDRFFAERPEGSVSTLKIQRTQQEDSAVYLCVSSLAGYNEQFFGPGTRLTVL.

This clonotype was observed many times. The genes are TRBV6-6 and TRBJ2-5; 9 positions match TRBD2. CDR1 MNHNY and CDR2 SVGAGI come from the germline V gene (reference sequence). V was pared by 2 bases and J by 3 bases, with 10 bases of the junction left unmatched. The CDR3 sequence is 17 residues long. CDR3 bases: TGTGCCAGCAGTTACCTGCGAGCGGGGGGTTCAAAAGAGACCCAGTACTTC. Protein: CASSYLRAGGSKETQYF.

The chain joins TRBV18 to TRBJ2-7; 9 nucleotides agree with TRBD1. J was trimmed by 6 bases and V by 0 bases; bases with no gene match: 9. Germline CDR1 reads KGHSH; CDR2 reads LQKENI. The CDR3 has 16 residues. The CDR3 nucleotides are TGTGCCAGCTCACCACCGGCGGGACAGGGAGGCCTCGAGCAGTACTTC. It translates to CASSPPAGQGGLEQYF.

This sequence joins TRBV9 and TRBJ2-2; the D is unclear. Trimming left V 1 base short and J 5 bases short, with 9 bases between. The CDR3 extends over 14 amino acids. The germline V gene encodes CDR1 SGDLS and CDR2 YYNGEE. The CDR3 is CASSVFLGTGELFF. In DNA, the CDR3 is TGTGCCAGCAGCGTATTTCTGGGTACCGGGGAGCTGTTTTTT.

This clonotype has ten or more counts. The V call is TRBV18, the J call TRBJ2-1; 9 bases fit TRBD2. The CDR3 contains 14 residues. With 6 bases clipped from V and 5 bases from J, the junction kept 5 bases outside the gene matches. CDR1 and CDR2 from the germline V gene are KGHSH and LQKENI. Written as DNA, the CDR3 is TGTGCCAGCTCCGGACTAGCGCTAAACAATGAGCAGTTCTTC. This gives the protein CASSGLALNNEQFF.

This clonotype was detected ten times or more. The chain couples TRBV20-1 to TRBJ2-7, with 7 bases aligning to TRBD1. The V and J ends lost 6 bases and 4 bases, in that order; junction bases with no gene match: 9. CDR1 DFQATT and CDR2 SNEGSKA come from the germline V gene (reference sequence). The CDR3 covers 13 residues. In DNA form, the CDR3 reads TGCAGTGCAGTGACAGGGTCCCTTTACGAGCAGTACTTC. As protein: CSAVTGSLYEQYF.

This sequence joins TRBV12-3 or TRBV12-4 and TRBJ1-1; D perhaps matches TRBD1 (5 bases). This CDR3 has 15 residues. Trimming left V 6 bases short and J 2 bases short, with 16 bases between. This CDR3 reads CASSLRDGRNTEAFF. CDR3 in DNA: TGTGCCAGCAGCCTCCGGGACGGTAGAAACACTGAAGCTTTCTTT.

This clonotype showed up many times. This chain uses TRBV24-1 with TRBJ2-2; 7 bases are a match to TRBD1. CDR3 length equals 16 residues. The germline CDR1 and CDR2 sequences are KGHDR and SFDVKD. Trimming at V came to 5 bases and at J to 5 bases, leaving 10 bases not matched to a gene. The CDR3 nucleotides read TGTGCCACCAGTGGACAGGGCTCCGTTTATACCGGGGAGCTGTTTTTT. Translated: CATSGQGSVYTGELFF.

This clonotype occurred a few times. CDR3 nucleotide sequence: TGTGCCAGCAGTGAACGGTCCGCTGCGAACACCGGGGAGCTGTTTTTT. This encodes CASSERSAANTGELFF. V and J are TRBV2 and TRBJ2-2; no clear D gene. The germline V gene encodes CDR1 SNHLY and CDR2 FYNNEI. V was shortened by 2 bases and J by 0 bases, with 10 bases between the two germline ends. CDR3 length: 16 residues. Looking up the rest from reference TRBV2 and TRBJ2-2 gives the full variable domain: EPEVTQTPSHQVTQMGQEVILRCVPISNHLYFYWYRQILGQKVEFLVSFYNNEISEKSEIFDDQFSVERPDGSNFTLKIRSTKLEDSAMYFCASSERSAANTGELFFGEGSRLTVL.

This clonotype came up a few times. The rearrangement joins TRBV6-1 to TRBJ2-2; D not certain. Germline V gene data show CDR1 as MNHNS and CDR2 as SASEGT. This CDR3 region has 16 residues. Trimming took off 3 bases at V and 3 bases at J, with 14 bases between the two ends. CDR3 nucleotides: TGTGCCAGCAGTGATATCCTAAAGGGATACACCGGGGAGCTGTTTTTT. Residues: CASSDILKGYTGELFF.

This clonotype appeared many times. The chain employs TRBV4-3 and TRBJ1-1; weak D call: TRBD1 (5 bases). This CDR3 comprises 13 residues. V shed 0 bases and J shed 3 bases, with 5 bases lying between them. Per the germline V gene, CDR1 is LGHNA and CDR2 is YSLEER. The CDR3: CASSQEGDTEAFF. The CDR3 DNA reads as TGCGCCAGCAGCCAAGAAGGGGACACTGAAGCTTTCTTT.

This clonotype has a count of ten or more. V and J are TRBV5-1 and TRBJ1-1, with TRBD1 matching 7 bases. Trimming took 0 bases from V and 1 from J; bases not matched to a gene: 0. Germline-derived CDR1 and CDR2 are SGHRS and YFSETQ. The CDR3 is made up of 14 amino acids. This chain's CDR3 is CASSLDRGNTEAFF. CDR3 nucleotides: TGCGCCAGCAGCTTGGACAGGGGGAACACTGAAGCTTTCTTT.

About this clonotype itself: A much larger clonotype is one base distant, so this may be a read error. This rearrangement joins TRBV9 to TRBJ2-3; D not certain. CDR1 is SGDLS, CDR2 YYNGEE, per germline. The CDR3 runs to 14 residues. Between the trimmed V and J ends, which lost 1 base and 2 bases, there was a span of 8 bases. The CDR3 spells CASSVKAVTDTQYF. For the CDR3, the DNA is TGTGCCAGCAGCGTAAAGGCAGTCACAGATACGCAGTATTTT.

This clonotype was seen repeatedly, ten times or more. The rearrangement links TRBV12-3 or TRBV12-4 to TRBJ1-2; D might be TRBD1 (6 bases). V was pared by 5 bases and J by 3 bases, with 13 bases between. This CDR3 contains 14 residues. CDR3 protein: CASSLRDKYYGYTF. The CDR3 DNA is TGTGCCAGCAGTCTGCGGGACAAATACTATGGCTACACCTTC.

In its sample, this clonotype was seen many times. The genes are TRBV5-1 and TRBJ2-3; no clear D. Looked up from germline, CDR1 is SGHRS and CDR2 is YFSETQ. Trimming shortened V by 2 bases and J by 5 bases, and 9 bases separated the two germline ends. The CDR3 totals 13 residues. Written as DNA, the CDR3 is TGCGCCAGCAGCTTTCTGTTATTAGATACGCAGTATTTT. Residues: CASSFLLLDTQYF.

In DNA, the CDR3 is TGCAGCGTTGAAGACGCCGGAAACACTGAAGCTTTCTTT. Protein: CSVEDAGNTEAFF. The gene calls are TRBV29-1 and TRBJ1-1; no reliable D call. The CDR3 is 13 residues long. The V gene's germline CDR1 is SQVTM and CDR2 ANQGSEA. The V end lost 0 bases, the J end lost 2 bases, and 7 bases lay between the germline ends.

The table lists this clonotype with many counts. J is TRBJ2-7 and V is TRBV12-3 or TRBV12-4, with 8 bases identical to TRBD1. CDR3 length: 15 residues. Trimming removed 3 bases from V and 3 bases from J; junction bases left unmatched: 7. The CDR3 DNA follows: TGTGCCAGCAGTTTGGACACGGGACAGGACTACGAGCAGTACTTC. Its protein product is CASSLDTGQDYEQYF.

This clonotype was observed at least ten times. The chain employs TRBV6-2 or TRBV6-3 and TRBJ2-7; D possibly corresponds to TRBD1 (5 bases). Trimming cost V 5 bases and J 1 base, with 12 bases left between them. Germline V gene data show CDR1 as MNHEY and CDR2 as SVGEGT. The CDR3 runs to 14 residues. The CDR3 region has the DNA TGTGCCAGCAGTAACCGACAGCGATCCTACGAGCAGTACGTC. Translated: CASSNRQRSYEQYV.

This clonotype was detected only a few times. This chain uses TRBV20-1 with TRBJ1-2; no firm D call. The CDR3 spans 16 residues. V dropped 0 bases and J dropped 4 bases, with 18 bases sitting between them. The germline V gene encodes CDR1 DFQATT and CDR2 SNEGSKA (reference sequence). This CDR3 is CSARDSLGGEIYGYTF. CDR3 nucleotides: TGCAGTGCTAGAGACTCACTGGGTGGGGAGATCTATGGCTACACCTTC.

This clonotype was recorded many times. The chain recombines TRBV4-3 with TRBJ1-1; 8 bases are shared with TRBD1. J gave up 7 bases and V 4 bases, and 8 bases lay outside the gene matches. The germline V gene encodes CDR1 LGHNA and CDR2 YSLEER. This CDR3 spans 14 amino acids. The CDR3, as DNA: TGCGCCAGCAGCCTACCGGACAGGGCCCATGAAGCTTTCTTT. It yields the protein CASSLPDRAHEAFF.

This clonotype appeared many times. The V call is TRBV7-9, the J call TRBJ2-1, with D perhaps TRBD1 or TRBD2 (5 bases each). The germline V gene encodes CDR1 SEHNR and CDR2 FQNEAQ (reference sequence). Trimming took 7 bases from V and 0 from J, leaving 13 bases between them. The CDR3 sequence is 15 residues long. CDR3 coding DNA: TGTGCCAGCATCCCGGGGCGGGTCTCCTACAATGAGCAGTTCTTC. As protein: CASIPGRVSYNEQFF.

This chain uses TRBV6-2 or TRBV6-3 with TRBJ2-7, with D tentatively TRBD2 (5 bases). The CDR3 contains 14 residues. Trimming removed 3 bases at V and 1 base at J, with 10 bases between. Germline values: CDR1 MNHEY, CDR2 SVGEGT. CDR3 in amino acids: CASSYEGGSYEQYV. In nucleotides, the CDR3 is TGTGCCAGCAGTTATGAGGGCGGGTCCTACGAGCAGTACGTC.

The sample holds many counts of this clonotype. The V and J genes are TRBV11-3 and TRBJ1-1, with 8 positions matching TRBD1. CDR3 length equals 17 residues. In germline, CDR1 is SGHNT, CDR2 YENEEA. The J segment lost 0 bases and the V segment lost 4 bases, leaving 10 bases of the junction unmatched. CDR3 residues: CASSSDRGTGMNTEAFF. In DNA, the CDR3 is TGTGCCAGCAGCTCCGACAGGGGAACAGGAATGAACACTGAAGCTTTCTTT.

This chain links TRBV6-6 with TRBJ2-7; possibly TRBD1 for D (5 bases). Germline V gives CDR1 MNHNY, CDR2 SVGAGI (reference sequence). The CDR3 contains 16 residues. V was clipped by 5 bases and J by 7 bases, with 24 bases between them. The CDR3 is CASSPDGQGKGWEQYV. The CDR3 region has the DNA TGTGCCAGCAGTCCGGACGGGCAGGGAAAGGGGTGGGAGCAGTACGTC.

The chain carries TRBV6-5 and TRBJ2-1, with 9 bases aligning to TRBD2. This CDR3 is built from 16 residues. V was clipped by 10 bases and J by 4 bases; unmatched bases: 14. From germline, CDR1 is MNHEY and CDR2 SVGAGI. This CDR3 is CATQTGTSSLYNEQFF. CDR3 in DNA: TGTGCCACCCAAACCGGGACTAGCTCCTTGTACAATGAGCAGTTCTTC.

This clonotype has a count of ten or more. The rearrangement links TRBV29-1 to TRBJ2-3; a weak D match, TRBD2 (5 bases). CDR3 length equals 13 residues. Germline lookup yields CDR1 SQVTM and CDR2 ANQGSEA. Trimming pared 5 bases from V and 1 base from J, leaving 10 bases between. The CDR3 nucleotides are TGCAGCGTTACTGTGGGAGGCACAGATACGCAGTATTTT. It codes for CSVTVGGTDTQYF.